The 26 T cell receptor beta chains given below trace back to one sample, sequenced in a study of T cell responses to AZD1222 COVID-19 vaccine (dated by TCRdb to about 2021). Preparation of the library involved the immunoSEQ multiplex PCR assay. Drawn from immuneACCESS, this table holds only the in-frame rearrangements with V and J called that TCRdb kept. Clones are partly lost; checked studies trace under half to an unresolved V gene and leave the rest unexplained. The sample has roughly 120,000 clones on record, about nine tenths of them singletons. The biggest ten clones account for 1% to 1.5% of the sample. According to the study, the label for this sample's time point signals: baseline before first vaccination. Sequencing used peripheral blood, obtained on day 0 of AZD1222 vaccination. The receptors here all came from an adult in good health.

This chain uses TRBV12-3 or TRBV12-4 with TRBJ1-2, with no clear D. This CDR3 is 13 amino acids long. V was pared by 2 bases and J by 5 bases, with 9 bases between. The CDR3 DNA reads TGTGCCAGCAGTTTATCTGGTGGATATGGCTACACCTTC. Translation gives CASSLSGGYGYTF.

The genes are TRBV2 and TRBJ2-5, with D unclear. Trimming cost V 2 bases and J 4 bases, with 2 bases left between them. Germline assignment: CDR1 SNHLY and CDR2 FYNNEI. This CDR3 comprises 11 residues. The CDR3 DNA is TGTGCCAGCAGTGAACGAGAGACCCAGTACTTC. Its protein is CASSERETQYF.

CDR3: CASRRDRGKGTEAFF. The CDR3 nucleotides read TGTGCCAGCAGGCGGGACAGGGGAAAGGGCACTGAAGCTTTCTTT. The rearrangement uses TRBV5-4 and TRBJ1-1; 10 bases line up with TRBD1. The CDR3 is made up of 15 amino acids. Looked up from germline, CDR1 is SGHNT and CDR2 is YYREEE (reference sequence). Trimming removed 5 bases from V and 4 bases from J; junction bases left unmatched: 8.

CDR3 DNA sequence: TGTGCCAGTAGTAGCGGGGGGGCCTCCAATGAGCAGTTCTTC. Translated, it gives CASSSGGASNEQFF. The genes are TRBV19 and TRBJ2-1; 9 bases agree with TRBD2. Germline CDR1 and CDR2: LNHDA and SQIVND (reference sequence). Losses at the gene ends were 4 bases for V and 6 bases for J; bases not matched to a gene: 4. The CDR3 loop spans 14 amino acids.

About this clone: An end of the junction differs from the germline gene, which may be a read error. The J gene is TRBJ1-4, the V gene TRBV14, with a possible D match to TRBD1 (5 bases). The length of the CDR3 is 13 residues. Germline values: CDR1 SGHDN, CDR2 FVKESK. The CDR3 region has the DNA TGTGCCAGCAGCGAAGACAGTAATGAAAAACTGTTTTTT. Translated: CASSEDSNEKLFF.

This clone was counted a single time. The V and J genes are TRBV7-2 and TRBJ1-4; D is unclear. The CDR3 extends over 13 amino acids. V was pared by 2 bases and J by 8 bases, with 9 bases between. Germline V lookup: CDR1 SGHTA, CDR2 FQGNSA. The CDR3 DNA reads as TGTGCCAGCAGCTTATGGAAGGCGGAAAAACTGTTTTTT. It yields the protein CASSLWKAEKLFF.

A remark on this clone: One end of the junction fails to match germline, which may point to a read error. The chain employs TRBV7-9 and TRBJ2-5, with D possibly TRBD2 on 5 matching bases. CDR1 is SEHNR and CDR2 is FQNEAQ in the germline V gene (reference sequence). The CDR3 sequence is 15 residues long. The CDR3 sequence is CASSLNPAGPEAQYF. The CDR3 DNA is TGTGCCAGCAGCTTAAACCCCGCGGGCCCAGAGGCCCAGTACTTC. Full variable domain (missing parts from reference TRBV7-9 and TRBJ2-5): DTGVSQNPRHKITKRGQNVTFRCDPISEHNRLYWYRQTLGQGPEFLTYFQNEAQLEKSRLLSDRFSAERPKGSFSTLEIQRTEQGDSAMYLCASSLNPAGPEAQYFGPGTRLLVL.

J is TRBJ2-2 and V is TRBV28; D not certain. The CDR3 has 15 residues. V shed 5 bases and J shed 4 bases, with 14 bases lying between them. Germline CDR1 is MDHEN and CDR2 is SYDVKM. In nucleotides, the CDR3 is TGTGCCAGCAGTCCCACGGCTCGCGGCACCGGGGAGCTGTTTTTT. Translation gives CASSPTARGTGELFF.

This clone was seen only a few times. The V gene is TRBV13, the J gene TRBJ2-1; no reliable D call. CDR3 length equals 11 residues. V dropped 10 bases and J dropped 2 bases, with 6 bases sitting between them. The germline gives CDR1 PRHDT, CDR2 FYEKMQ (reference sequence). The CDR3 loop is CATGTYNEQFF. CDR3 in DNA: TGTGCCACCGGTACCTACAATGAGCAGTTCTTC.

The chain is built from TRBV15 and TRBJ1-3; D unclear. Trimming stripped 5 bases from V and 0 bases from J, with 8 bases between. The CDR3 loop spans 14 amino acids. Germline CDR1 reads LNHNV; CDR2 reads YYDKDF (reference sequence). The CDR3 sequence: CATSVAGSGNTIYF. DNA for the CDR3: TGTGCCACCAGCGTAGCCGGCTCTGGAAACACCATATATTTT.

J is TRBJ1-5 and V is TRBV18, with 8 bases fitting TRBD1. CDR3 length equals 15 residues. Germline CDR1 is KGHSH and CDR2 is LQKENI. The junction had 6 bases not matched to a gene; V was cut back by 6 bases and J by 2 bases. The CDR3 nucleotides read TGTGCCAGCTCCCCGACAGGGGTGGGCAATCAGCCCCAGCATTTT. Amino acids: CASSPTGVGNQPQHF.

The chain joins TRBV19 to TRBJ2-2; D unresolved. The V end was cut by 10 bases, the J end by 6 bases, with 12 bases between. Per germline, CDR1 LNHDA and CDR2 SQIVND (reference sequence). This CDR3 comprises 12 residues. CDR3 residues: CATRPEAGELFF. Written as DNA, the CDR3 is TGTGCCACAAGGCCCGAAGCCGGGGAGCTGTTTTTT.

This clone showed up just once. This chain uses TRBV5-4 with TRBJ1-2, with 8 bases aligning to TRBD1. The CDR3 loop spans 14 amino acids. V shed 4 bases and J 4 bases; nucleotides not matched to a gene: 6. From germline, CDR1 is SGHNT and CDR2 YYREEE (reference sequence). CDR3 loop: CASSDLGQGYGYTF. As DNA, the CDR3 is TGTGCCAGCAGCGACCTCGGACAGGGCTATGGCTACACCTTC. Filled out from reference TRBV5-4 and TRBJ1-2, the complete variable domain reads ETGVTQSPTHLIKTRGQQVTLRCSSQSGHNTVSWYQQALGQGPQFIFQYYREEENGRGNFPPRFSGLQFPNYSSELNVNALELDDSALYLCASSDLGQGYGYTFGSGTRLTVV.

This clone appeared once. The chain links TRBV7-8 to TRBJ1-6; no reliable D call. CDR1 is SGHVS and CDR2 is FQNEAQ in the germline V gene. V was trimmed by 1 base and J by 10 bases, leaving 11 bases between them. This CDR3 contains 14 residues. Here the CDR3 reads CASSLVPIDSPLHF. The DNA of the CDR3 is TGTGCCAGCAGCTTAGTCCCAATCGACTCACCCCTCCACTTT.

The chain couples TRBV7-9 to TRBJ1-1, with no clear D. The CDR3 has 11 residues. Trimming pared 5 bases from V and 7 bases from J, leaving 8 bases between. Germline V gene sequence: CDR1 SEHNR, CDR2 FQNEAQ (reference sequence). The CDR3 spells CASSPADEAFF. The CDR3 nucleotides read TGTGCCAGCAGCCCCGCCGATGAAGCTTTCTTT.

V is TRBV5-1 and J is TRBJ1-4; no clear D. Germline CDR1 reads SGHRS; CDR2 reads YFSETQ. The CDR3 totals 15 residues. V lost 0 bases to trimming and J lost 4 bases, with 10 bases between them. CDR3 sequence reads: CASSLVAGINEKLFF. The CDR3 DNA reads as TGCGCCAGCAGCTTGGTTGCGGGGATTAATGAAAAACTGTTTTTT.

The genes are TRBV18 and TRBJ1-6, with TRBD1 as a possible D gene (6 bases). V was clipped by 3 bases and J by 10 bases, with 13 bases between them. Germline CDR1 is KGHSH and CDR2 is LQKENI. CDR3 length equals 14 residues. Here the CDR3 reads CASSPGGERSPLHF. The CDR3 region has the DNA TGTGCCAGCTCACCCGGGGGCGAACGCTCACCCCTCCACTTT.

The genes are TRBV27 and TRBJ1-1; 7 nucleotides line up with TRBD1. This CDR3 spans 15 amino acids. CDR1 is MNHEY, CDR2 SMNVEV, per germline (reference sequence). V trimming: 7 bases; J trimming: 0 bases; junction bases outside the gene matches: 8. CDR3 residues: CASTRTGTVNTEAFF. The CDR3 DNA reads TGTGCCAGCACCAGGACCGGGACAGTGAACACTGAAGCTTTCTTT.

The CDR3 DNA follows: TGTGCCAGCAGCGTAGCAGCCTCCGGCGGTGGTACGCAGTATTTT. Translating gives CASSVAASGGGTQYF. V gene TRBV9 combines with J gene TRBJ2-3; D gene uncertain. Germline loops: CDR1 SGDLS, CDR2 YYNGEE. The CDR3 has 15 amino acids. V was clipped by 0 bases and J by 8 bases, with 16 bases between them.

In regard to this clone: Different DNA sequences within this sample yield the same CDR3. CDR3: CASSIDRGTEAFF. CDR3 sequence (DNA): TGTGCCAGTAGTATAGACAGGGGAACTGAAGCTTTCTTT. The chain employs TRBV19 and TRBJ1-1; D is possibly TRBD1 (6 bases). Germline CDR1 reads LNHDA; CDR2 reads SQIVND (reference sequence). The CDR3 has 13 residues. V lost 0 bases to trimming and J lost 5 bases, with 7 bases between them.

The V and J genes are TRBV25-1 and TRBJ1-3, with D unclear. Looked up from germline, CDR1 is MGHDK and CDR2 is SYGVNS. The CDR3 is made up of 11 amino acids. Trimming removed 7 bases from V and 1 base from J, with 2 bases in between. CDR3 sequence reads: CASTSGNTIYF. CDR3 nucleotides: TGTGCCAGCACTTCTGGAAACACCATATATTTT.

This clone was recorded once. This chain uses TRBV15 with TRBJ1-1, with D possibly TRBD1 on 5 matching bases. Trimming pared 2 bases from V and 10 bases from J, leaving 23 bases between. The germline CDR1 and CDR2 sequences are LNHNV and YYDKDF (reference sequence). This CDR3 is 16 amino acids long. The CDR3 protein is CATSRNRDRTLRGAFF. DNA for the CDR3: TGTGCCACCAGCAGAAACCGGGACCGCACACTGCGTGGAGCTTTCTTT.

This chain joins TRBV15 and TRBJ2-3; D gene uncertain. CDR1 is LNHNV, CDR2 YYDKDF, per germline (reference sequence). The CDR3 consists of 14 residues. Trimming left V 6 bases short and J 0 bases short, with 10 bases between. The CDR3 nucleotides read TGTGCCACCAGGATAGGACCTAGCACAGATACGCAGTATTTT. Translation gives CATRIGPSTDTQYF.

DNA for the CDR3: TGCGCCAGCAGCTTGGCCCGACAATCCAGCTATGGCTACACCTTC. This sequence encodes CASSLARQSSYGYTF. The V and J genes are TRBV5-1 and TRBJ1-2; no definite D call. Germline V lookup: CDR1 SGHRS, CDR2 YFSETQ. Trimming shortened V by 0 bases and J by 4 bases, and 13 bases separated the two germline ends. The length of the CDR3 is 15 residues.

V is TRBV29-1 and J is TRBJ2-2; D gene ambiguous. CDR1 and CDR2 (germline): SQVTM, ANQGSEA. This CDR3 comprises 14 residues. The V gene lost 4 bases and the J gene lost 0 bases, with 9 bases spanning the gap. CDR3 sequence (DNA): TGCAGCGTTGGGGCAGCTACGAACACCGGGGAGCTGTTTTTT. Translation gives CSVGAATNTGELFF.

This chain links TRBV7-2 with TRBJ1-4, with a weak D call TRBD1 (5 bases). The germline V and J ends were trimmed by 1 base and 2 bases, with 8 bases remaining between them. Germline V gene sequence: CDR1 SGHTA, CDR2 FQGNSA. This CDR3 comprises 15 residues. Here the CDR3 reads CASSLDRQTNEKLFF. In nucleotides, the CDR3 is TGTGCCAGCAGCTTAGATAGACAGACTAATGAAAAACTGTTTTTT.